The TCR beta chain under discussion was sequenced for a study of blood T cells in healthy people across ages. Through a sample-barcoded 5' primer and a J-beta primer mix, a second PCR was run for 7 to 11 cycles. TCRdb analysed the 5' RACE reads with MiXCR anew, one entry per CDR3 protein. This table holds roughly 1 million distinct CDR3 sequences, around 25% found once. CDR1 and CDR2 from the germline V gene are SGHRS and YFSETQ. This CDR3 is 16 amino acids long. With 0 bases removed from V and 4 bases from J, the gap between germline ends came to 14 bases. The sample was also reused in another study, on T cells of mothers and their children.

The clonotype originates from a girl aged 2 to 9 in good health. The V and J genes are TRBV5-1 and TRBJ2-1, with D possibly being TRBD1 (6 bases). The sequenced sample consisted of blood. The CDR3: CASSLARGAWYNEQFF. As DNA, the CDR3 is TGCGCCAGCAGCTTGGCCAGGGGAGCCTGGTACAATGAGCAGTTCTTC.